Listed below are T cell receptor beta chains from one sample, sequenced in a study of blood T cell repertoires in COVID-19. The assay was immunoSEQ multiplex PCR, and TCRdb's table has in-frame clones only and misses some. The sample lists 300,000 to 400,000 clones, 88% occurring once. Sequenced input: peripheral blood. The receptors were gathered from a woman aged 70-85 years with COVID-19, enrolled during active disease. CDR3s include the opening cysteine and the closing phenylalanine or tryptophan. The D gene is left open where the match is weak. The size entry is marked missing in some rows and otherwise reads once, few, many or a size class.

>TRBV10-1|NA|TRBJ2-3|NA
TGCGCCAGCAGTGAGGGGGCCACCGGGCTCACTACGCAGTATTTT
CASSEGATGLTTQYF
>TRBV18|NA|TRBJ1-1|NA
TGTGCCAGCTCACCAGGACAGCAGACAGCTCAGAACACTGAAGCTTTCTTT
CASSPGQQTAQNTEAFF
>TRBV15|NA|TRBJ1-3|once
TGTGCCACCAGCACTACAACAGTGGGAAACACCATATATTTT
CATSTTTVGNTIYF
>TRBV10-1|NA|TRBJ1-1|NA
TGCGCCACCTCCTTAGACAGAACGGGTACTGAAGCTTTCTTT
CATSLDRTGTEAFF
>TRBV28|NA|TRBJ2-3|NA
TGTGCCTCCGGAAGGAGTCCCGAGGCGTATTTT
CASGRSPEAYF
>TRBV18|TRBD1|TRBJ1-2|few
TGTGCCAGCTCAAGCGCCGGGACAGCATTCTATGGCTACACCTTC
CASSSAGTAFYGYTF
>TRBV5-6|TRBD1|TRBJ1-5|NA
TGTGCCAGCAGCCCGGGACAGGAGGCGCAGCCCCAGCATTTT
CASSPGQEAQPQHF
>TRBV15|TRBD2|TRBJ2-1|NA
TGTGCCACCAGCAGAGATATGGCACTAGCGGGGGGGCTTGAGCAGTTCTTC
CATSRDMALAGGLEQFF
>TRBV2|TRBD2|TRBJ2-7|NA
TGTGCCAGCAGTGAGAATAGACTAGCTATATACGAGCAGTACTTC
CASSENRLAIYEQYF
>TRBV7-2|TRBD2|TRBJ2-1|NA
TGTGCCAGCAGCTTAGTCGGCCAGCGGGGGGGCCTTGAGCAGTTCTTC
CASSLVGQRGGLEQFF
>TRBV7-3|TRBD2|TRBJ2-2|once
TGTGCCAGCAGCTTTTCAGGCGGGGGTTCCGGGGAGCTGTTTTTT
CASSFSGGGSGELFF
>TRBV13|NA|TRBJ2-3|NA
TGTGCCAGCAGCTTAGGCCGGTCCAGCACAGATACGCAGTATTTT
CASSLGRSSTDTQYF
>TRBV3-1/TRBV3-2|TRBD1|TRBJ1-1|NA
TGTGCCAGCAGCACCCGGACAGGGGGCAACACTGAAGCTTTCTTT
CASSTRTGGNTEAFF
>TRBV6-2/TRBV6-3|NA|TRBJ2-7|NA
TGTGCCAGCAGCCCCAGCTCCTACGAGCAGTACTTC
CASSPSSYEQYF
>TRBV29-1|NA|TRBJ2-2|NA
TGCAGCGTTGAACAGGGCACCGGGGAGCTGTTTTTT
CSVEQGTGELFF
>TRBV6-5|NA|TRBJ1-2|NA
TGTGCCAGCAGTCCTGGGGAGGGGAACTATGGCTACACCTTC
CASSPGEGNYGYTF
>TRBV19|NA|TRBJ1-4|NA
TGTGCCACCTCTACAGGATTTGAAAAACTGTTTTTT
CATSTGFEKLFF
>TRBV5-5|TRBD1|TRBJ2-7|NA
TGTGCCAGCAGCTACGGGACAGGGTACTCCTACGAGCAGTACTTC
CASSYGTGYSYEQYF
>TRBV9|NA|TRBJ2-5|NA
TGTGCCAGCAGCGCGGACCTAGCGATGGAGACCCAGTACTTC
CASSADLAMETQYF